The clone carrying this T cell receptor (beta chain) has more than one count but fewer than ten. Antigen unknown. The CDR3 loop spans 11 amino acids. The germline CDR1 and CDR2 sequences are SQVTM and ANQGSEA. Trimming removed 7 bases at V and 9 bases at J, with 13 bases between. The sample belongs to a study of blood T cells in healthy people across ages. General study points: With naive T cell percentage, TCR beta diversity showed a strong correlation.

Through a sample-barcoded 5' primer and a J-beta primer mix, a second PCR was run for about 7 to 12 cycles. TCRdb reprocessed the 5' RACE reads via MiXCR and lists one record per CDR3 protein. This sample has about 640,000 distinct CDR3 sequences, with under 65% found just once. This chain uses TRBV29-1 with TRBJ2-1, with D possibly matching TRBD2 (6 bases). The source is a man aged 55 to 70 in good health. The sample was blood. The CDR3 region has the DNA TGCAGCGCCCCCCTCGGGGGTGAGCAGTTCTTC. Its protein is CSAPLGGEQFF.